This T cell receptor beta chain originates from a study of T cell responses to AZD1222 COVID-19 vaccine. Study-wide results and caveats: The donor group comprised mostly white British people and more females; the analysis possibly underestimated clonal diversity. Elevations in Spike-specific TCR breadth and depth followed administration of two AZD1222 doses. Unmutated regions of variants are reportedly targeted by nearly half of spike-specific TCRs. Every sample of the repertoires postdated the peak T cell response.

The repertoire was sequenced with immunoSEQ multiplex PCR; TCRdb's copy has only in-frame clones and lacks some. Of 200,000 or so clones listed, 93% are singletons. Germline CDR1 reads LGHDT; CDR2 reads YNNKEL (reference sequence). The CDR3 has 14 amino acids. V lost 4 bases to trimming and J lost 1 base, with 10 bases between them. Worth noting for this clone: Its antigen remains unidentified.

The starting material was peripheral blood, obtained on day 0 of MenACWY control vaccination. The TCR sequence derives from an adult in good health. V gene TRBV3-1 (or the pseudogene TRBV3-2) combines with J gene TRBJ1-1; no clear D gene. The DNA for the CDR3 is TGTGCCAGCAGCCGGGCTGCGGCGAACACTGAAGCTTTCTTT. This codes for CASSRAAANTEAFF.